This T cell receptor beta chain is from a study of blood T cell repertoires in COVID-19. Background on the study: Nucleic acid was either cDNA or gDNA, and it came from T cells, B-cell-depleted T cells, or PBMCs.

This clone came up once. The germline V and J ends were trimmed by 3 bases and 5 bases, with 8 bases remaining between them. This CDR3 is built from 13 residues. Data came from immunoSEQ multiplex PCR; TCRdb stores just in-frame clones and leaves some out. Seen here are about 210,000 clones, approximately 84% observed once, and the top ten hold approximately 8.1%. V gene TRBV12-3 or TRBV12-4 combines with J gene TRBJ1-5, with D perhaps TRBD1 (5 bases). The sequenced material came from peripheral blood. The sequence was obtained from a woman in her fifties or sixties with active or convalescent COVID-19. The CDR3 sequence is CASSFKGDQPQHF. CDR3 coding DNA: TGTGCCAGCAGTTTTAAAGGGGATCAGCCCCAGCATTTT.